What follows is one T cell receptor beta chain and its context. This clonotype has only a few counts. Its binding antigen is unknown. Base qualities are missing; no much larger clone stands one base away. For CDR1 and CDR2, the germline V gene lists SGHRS and YFSETQ. From cysteine to phenylalanine, the CDR3 is 20 amino acids long. Solely the CDR3 DNA is kept, with 60 bases framed from the first base. Trimming takes 4 bases off V and 0 bases off J; junction bases not matched to a gene: 15. The data derive from a study of blood T cells in healthy people across ages (dated by TCRdb to between 2014 and 2017). A note on the overall study: In model experiments, template switching captured roughly one uniquely barcoded TCR beta cDNA molecule for every two T cells. The study measured age-related changes in TCR beta repertoire diversity using deep sequencing normalized with unique cDNA molecular identifiers. Donors were grouped into four age groups: young (average roughly 15 years), middle-aged (about 40), aged (62) and long-lived (approximately 82). For two donors (one aged 18 to 30 and one aged 80 or older), the study analyzed two additional independent replicas of 1 million unique cDNA reads from the same blood draw.

Receptors were amplified or captured by 5' RACE. Sequenced on an Illumina HiSeq 2500. A second roughly 6 to 12 cycle PCR used a sample-barcoded 5' primer and a J-beta primer mix. A template-switch 5' adaptor carrying 12 random nucleotides introduced a unique molecular identifier onto each TCR beta cDNA molecule. Each sample yielded at least 3 million CDR3-containing paired-end reads. First-strand cDNA was synthesized from all RNA with the Mint cDNA synthesis kit, primed by a TRBC-specific oligonucleotide. After uracil-DNA glycosylase treatment, a first 18-cycle PCR used universal primers M1SS and BC2_uni_R on all cDNA. Per the original workflow: For normalization, 1 million high-quality reads were randomly selected from each sample, with every read carrying a distinct molecular identifier. Instead of being binned into consensus sequences, reads that shared molecular identifiers were thrown out. CDR3 identification, clonotype clustering and error correction used MiTCR with a Q25 quality threshold and the strictest error-elimination algorithm. A nonparametric unseen species model with Euler transformation was used to estimate lower-bound total TCR beta diversity. TCRdb took the public reads, trimmed them with fastp at Q25, ran MiXCR for clone calling and kept in-frame beta chains. Here each entry gathers all rows of one CDR3 protein and keeps the most common genes and DNA. TCRdb assigned the V and J calls; the authors' analysis was not used. A total of roughly 500,000 distinct CDR3 sequences appear in this sample, less than 25% of them only once. In total, the top ten clones hold under 9% of the sample.

General study outcomes and caveats: The long-lived group showed more naive CD4+ T cells, fewer expanded clones and increased TCR diversity than the aged group, suggesting age selection. The percentage of naive T cells measured by flow cytometry correlated strongly with observed TCR beta diversity. Because profiling used bulk unsorted PBMCs, naive and antigen-experienced compartments could not be compared conclusively. As age increased, observed TCR beta diversity per million T cells dropped in a roughly linear way, and a significant reduction was already evident by age about 40. Estimates of total diversity from one million sequenced T cells were regarded as lower bounds and underestimates. Because the CMV infection status of the donors was unknown, age-related changes in expanded clonotypes may potentially have been confounded.

Systemically healthy Caucasian individuals from Russia, 35 to 40 in total and aged about 6 to 95 years, were included as donors. Each donor gave ten milliliters of peripheral blood, drawn into EDTA-treated Vacutainer tubes. PBMCs were isolated by Ficoll-Paque density-gradient centrifugation, with at least 7 million obtained per sample. Total RNA was extracted from PBMCs with Trizol reagent, with at least 5.5 micrograms obtained per sample. The percentages of naive CD45RAhigh/CD27high T cells were determined by flow cytometry on a PBMC aliquot from every donor. The data also belong to a second study, concerning T cells of mothers and their children. From the second report: Nine systemically healthy Caucasian individuals, comprising three mothers and their six children, were included as donors. cDNA synthesis used all of the extracted RNA, with around 1.4 ug of RNA in each 15 ul reaction. In the second PCR, sample barcodes and 2-4 random nucleotides were introduced via the M1S primer. Over 8 million TCR beta CDR3 reads were obtained for each mother, and some 3 million reads were obtained for each child. TCR recombination output is similarly shaped by thymic selection in related and unrelated pairs, with a minor effect exerted by inherited differences. Normalized repertoire overlap was always slightly but never significantly higher in related than unrelated mother-child pairs. With a sensitivity of approximately 100 clones per million clonotypes, no persistent microchimeric T cell clones were detected. Deep NGS was used in the study to compare the TCR beta repertoires of mothers and children and to look for features that separate related mother-child pairs from unrelated individuals. The mean age was approximately 41 +/- 4 years for the mothers and around 10 +/- 4 years for the children. After adapters were ligated using NEBNext reagents, the libraries underwent 100+100 nt paired-end sequencing on an Illumina HiSeq 2000. To prevent cross-contamination, the mother and child libraries were prepared a month apart and were sequenced in separate runs. For each donor, somewhere between 500,000 and 2,000,000 distinct TCR beta clonotypes were identified. Naive TCR beta clonotypes were estimated from low-frequency clonotypes matched to each donor's FACS-determined naive share, without sorting.

This TCR was recovered from a boy between 10 and 17 years old in good health. Sequenced: blood. The sequence links TRBV5-1 to TRBJ2-6; 8 bases in between match TRBD1. Here the CDR3 is given as CASSHRTGFFSDSGANVLTF. The DNA reads as follows: TGCGCCAGCAGCCACCGGACAGGGTTCTTTTCTGACTCTGGGGCCAACGTCCTGACTTTC.